The 24 T cell receptor beta chains given below trace back to one sample, sequenced in a study of shared clonotypes between healthy human individuals. Sequencing used immunoSEQ multiplex PCR; TCRdb keeps in-frame clones, though not all of them. The sample lists hundreds of thousands of clones, roughly 79% seen once, with approximately 12% in the top ten. Sequencing was performed on PBMCs. Every receptor here comes from a woman aged 40 to 50 in good health. Some clones in this sample may be carry-over from other donors' samples.

The rearrangement links TRBV10-1 to TRBJ2-1; D is uncertain. The V gene's germline CDR1 is WNHNN and CDR2 SYGVQD (reference sequence). Trimming left V 2 bases short and J 1 base short, with 6 bases between. This CDR3 spans 14 amino acids. Written as DNA, the CDR3 is TGCGCCAGCAGTGAGGGGATTTCCTACAATGAGCAGTTCTTC. It yields the protein CASSEGISYNEQFF.

The chain links TRBV9 to TRBJ2-1; the D gene is possibly TRBD2 (5 bases). The germline V gene encodes CDR1 SGDLS and CDR2 YYNGEE. The CDR3 length is 16 residues. The germline V and J ends were trimmed by 0 bases and 2 bases, with 12 bases remaining between them. CDR3 loop: CASSVVGSAAYNEQFF. DNA of the CDR3: TGTGCCAGCAGCGTAGTTGGTAGCGCGGCCTACAATGAGCAGTTCTTC.

Remarks on this clone: A read error may explain this, as a much larger clone is one base away. The sample holds other DNA sequences that translate to the same CDR3. This chain uses TRBV15 with TRBJ2-5; no clear D. Germline V gives CDR1 LNHNV, CDR2 YYDKDF (reference sequence). The CDR3 runs to 15 residues. The CDR3 is CATSRDPLGAETQYF. The CDR3 bases are TGTGCCACCAGTAGAGATCCCCTGGGCGCAGAGACCCAGTACTTC.

This clone appeared a single time. The J gene is TRBJ1-2, the V gene TRBV28, with a weak D call TRBD1 (5 bases). Germline V gene lookup returns CDR1 MDHEN and CDR2 SYDVKM. CDR3 size: 12 residues. V dropped 5 bases and J dropped 3 bases, with 7 bases sitting between them. The CDR3 is CASSGGDYGYTF. CDR3 nucleotides: TGTGCCAGCAGTGGGGGGGACTATGGCTACACCTTC.

This clone was seen only a few times. The chain links TRBV11-2 to TRBJ1-2, with TRBD1 as a possible D gene (6 bases). V was cut by 7 bases and J by 8 bases, with 17 bases left in between. The germline gives CDR1 SGHAT, CDR2 FQNNGV. The CDR3 is 13 amino acids. The CDR3 spells CASTLSGEGGYTF. In nucleotides, the CDR3 is TGTGCCAGCACCCTTTCAGGGGAAGGCGGCTACACCTTC.

There are many counts of this clone. This chain links TRBV29-1 with TRBJ2-1; 9 bases map to TRBD1. From germline, CDR1 is SQVTM and CDR2 ANQGSEA. The CDR3 is 15 amino acids. CDR3 protein: CSAGGRTGAYNEQFF. In nucleotides, the CDR3 is TGCAGTGCCGGGGGAAGGACAGGGGCCTACAATGAGCAGTTCTTC.

The rearrangement links TRBV9 to TRBJ2-5, with D unclear. V was pared by 2 bases and J by 0 bases, with 14 bases between. Germline V gives CDR1 SGDLS, CDR2 YYNGEE. This CDR3 region has 16 residues. The CDR3 protein is CASSVSTTPHQETQYF. The CDR3 region has the DNA TGTGCCAGCAGCGTCTCAACGACCCCACACCAAGAGACCCAGTACTTC.

As for this clone: A far larger clone is just one base off, so this is likely a read error. The rearrangement links TRBV5-6 to TRBJ1-2; weak D call: TRBD1 (5 bases). Trimming removed 1 base from V and 3 bases from J, with 7 bases in between. The CDR3 spans 13 residues. The germline CDR1 and CDR2 sequences are SGHDT and YYEEEE. CDR3 sequence: CASSLRDHYGYTF. In DNA, the CDR3 is TGTGCCAGCAGCTTGCGGGACCACTATGGCTACACCTTC.

The chain joins TRBV4-2 to TRBJ2-7; D perhaps matches TRBD2 (5 bases). V was cut by 1 base and J by 4 bases, with 14 bases left in between. The CDR3 is 15 amino acids. CDR1 and CDR2 (germline): LGHNA, YNFKEQ. The DNA for the CDR3 is TGTGCCAGCAGCCAAGTTAGGCTCGGAGGTTACGAGCAGTACTTC. Protein product: CASSQVRLGGYEQYF.

This clone was counted once. V usage is TRBV18 and J usage is TRBJ2-5; D is possibly TRBD1 or TRBD2 (6 bases each). From germline, CDR1 is KGHSH and CDR2 LQKENI. The V and J ends lost 3 bases and 3 bases respectively, with 11 bases between them. The CDR3 length is 14 residues. CDR3 sequence reads: CASSPSGAEETQYF. The CDR3 DNA is TGTGCCAGCTCACCTTCGGGGGCAGAAGAGACCCAGTACTTC.

This chain connects TRBV7-6 to TRBJ2-7, with a possible D match to TRBD2 (5 bases). Trimming left V 3 bases short and J 2 bases short, with 11 bases between. Germline assignment: CDR1 SGHVS and CDR2 FNYEAQ. The CDR3 consists of 14 residues. CDR3 in amino acids: CASSFEGRTYEQYF. The CDR3, as DNA: TGTGCCAGCAGCTTCGAAGGGAGAACCTACGAGCAGTACTTC. Looking up the rest from reference TRBV7-6 and TRBJ2-7 gives the full variable domain: GAGVSQSPRYKVTKRGQDVALRCDPISGHVSLYWYRQALGQGPEFLTYFNYEAQQDKSGLPNDRFSAERPEGSISTLTIQRTEQRDSAMYRCASSFEGRTYEQYFGPGTRLTVT.

V and J are TRBV5-1 and TRBJ1-2; unclear D gene. The V end lost 4 bases, the J end lost 0 bases, and 19 bases lay between the germline ends. The CDR3 consists of 17 residues. Germline V gene data show CDR1 as SGHRS and CDR2 as YFSETQ. CDR3 DNA: TGCGCCAGCAGCCCTCAGGCGTCCGATACCGCTAACTATGGCTACACCTTC. It translates to CASSPQASDTANYGYTF.

This clone was seen just once. The rearrangement joins TRBV18 to TRBJ1-3; no definite D call. The germline gives CDR1 KGHSH, CDR2 LQKENI. The CDR3 spans 17 residues. The V end was cut by 4 bases, the J end by 0 bases, with 16 bases between. In nucleotides, the CDR3 is TGTGCCAGCTCACAAACCGGGCCCGGCTACTCTGGAAACACCATATATTTT. It specifies CASSQTGPGYSGNTIYF.

V is TRBV15 and J is TRBJ2-5; D remains unclear. The CDR3 length is 15 residues. CDR1 is LNHNV, CDR2 YYDKDF, per germline (reference sequence). Trimming removed 1 base from V and 2 bases from J, with 11 bases in between. CDR3 loop: CATSRAIGVQETQYF. CDR3 nucleotide sequence: TGTGCCACCAGCAGAGCTATTGGGGTTCAAGAGACCCAGTACTTC.

The count of this clone is one. The chain recombines TRBV11-3 with TRBJ2-5; unclear D gene. CDR1 and CDR2 (germline): SGHNT, YENEEA. CDR3 length equals 13 residues. V was cut by 1 base and J by 3 bases, with 6 bases left in between. Written as DNA, the CDR3 is TGTGCCAGCAGCTTAGGAGAGAAAGAGACCCAGTACTTC. This translates into CASSLGEKETQYF.

This chain uses TRBV7-9 with TRBJ2-7, with 9 bases lining up with TRBD1. The CDR3 consists of 13 residues. Germline lookup yields CDR1 SEHNR and CDR2 FQNEAQ (reference sequence). After removal of 8 bases from V and 5 bases from J, the junction contained 7 bases not matched to a gene. The CDR3 nucleotides read TGTGCCAGCTCAGGACAGGGGACCCACGAGCAGTACTTC. It specifies CASSGQGTHEQYF. Drawing the rest from reference TRBV7-9 and TRBJ2-7, the complete variable domain is DTGVSQNPRHKITKRGQNVTFRCDPISEHNRLYWYRQTLGQGPEFLTYFQNEAQLEKSRLLSDRFSAERPKGSFSTLEIQRTEQGDSAMYLCASSGQGTHEQYFGPGTRLTVT.

This chain connects TRBV5-1 to TRBJ2-1, with D perhaps assigned TRBD1 or TRBD2 (5 bases each). This CDR3 contains 14 residues. Per germline, CDR1 SGHRS and CDR2 YFSETQ. Trimming took off 0 bases at V and 4 bases at J, with 8 bases between the two ends. The CDR3: CASSLGGEYNEQFF. CDR3 DNA sequence: TGCGCCAGCAGCTTGGGAGGGGAATACAATGAGCAGTTCTTC. The variable domain in full, with the rest retrieved from reference TRBV5-1 and TRBJ2-1, is KAGVTQTPRYLIKTRGQQVTLSCSPISGHRSVSWYQQTPGQGLQFLFEYFSETQRNKGNFPGRFSGRQFSNSRSEMNVSTLELGDSALYLCASSLGGEYNEQFFGPGTRLTVL.

The V gene is TRBV2, the J gene TRBJ1-5; 7 nucleotides match TRBD1. After removal of 3 bases from V and 5 bases from J, the junction contained 7 bases not matched to a gene. The CDR3 has 15 amino acids. Germline loops: CDR1 SNHLY, CDR2 FYNNEI. The CDR3 DNA reads TGTGCCAGCAGTGAGAGGGGGCTATCGGATCAGCCCCAGCATTTT. Protein sequence: CASSERGLSDQPQHF.

This clone was picked up a small number of times. The V and J genes are TRBV5-5 and TRBJ2-5, with no clear D. CDR1 is SGHKS, CDR2 YYEKEE, per germline (reference sequence). The CDR3 length is 11 residues. Trimming took off 4 bases at V and 5 bases at J, with 6 bases between the two ends. The CDR3 loop reads CASSPGETQYF. The CDR3, as DNA: TGTGCCAGCAGCCCCGGCGAGACCCAGTACTTC.

The genes are TRBV7-9 and TRBJ2-7; 10 bases are a match to TRBD1. Germline V lookup: CDR1 SEHNR, CDR2 FQNEAQ (reference sequence). Losses at the gene ends were 4 bases for V and 6 bases for J; bases not matched to a gene: 6. The CDR3 is 14 amino acids. The CDR3 here is CASSSLTGGGEQYF. CDR3 nucleotides: TGTGCCAGCAGCTCCCTGACAGGGGGCGGCGAGCAGTACTTC.

With regard to this clone: This may arise from a read error, as a much more abundant clone is one base away. The V call is TRBV7-2, the J call TRBJ2-3; D gene ambiguous. This CDR3 contains 12 residues. CDR1 is SGHTA and CDR2 is FQGNSA in the germline V gene. V lost 5 bases to trimming and J lost 0 bases, with 3 bases between them. CDR3 DNA sequence: TGTGCCAGCAGCCAGAGCACAGATACGCAGTATTTT. Amino acids: CASSQSTDTQYF.

This clone was counted only a few times. The chain joins TRBV7-2 to TRBJ2-3; D assignment may be TRBD1 or TRBD2 (6 bases each). This CDR3 spans 13 amino acids. V was trimmed by 5 bases and J by 10 bases, leaving 16 bases between them. The V gene's germline CDR1 is SGHTA and CDR2 FQGNSA. As DNA, the CDR3 is TGTGCCAGCAGCCCGACCCCGGGGGCGGCGCAGTATTTT. As protein: CASSPTPGAAQYF.

As regards this clone: The same CDR3 can be traced to other DNA sequences in this sample. The CDR3 sequence: CASSQLAGGTYEQYF. The CDR3 DNA reads as TGTGCCAGCAGCCAGCTAGCGGGAGGTACCTACGAGCAGTACTTC. The chain employs TRBV5-6 and TRBJ2-7, with 11 bases that match TRBD2. CDR3 length equals 15 residues. From germline, CDR1 is SGHDT and CDR2 YYEEEE. The J segment lost 2 bases and the V segment lost 4 bases, leaving 5 bases of the junction unmatched.

V usage is TRBV6-5 and J usage is TRBJ2-7, with 9 bases that match TRBD1. CDR1 is MNHEY and CDR2 is SVGAGI in the germline V gene. This CDR3 spans 14 amino acids. With V trimmed by 10 bases and J by 6 bases, 13 bases remained unmatched. The CDR3: CATKPGQGVSEQYF. The DNA of the CDR3 is TGTGCCACCAAACCGGGACAGGGAGTATCCGAGCAGTACTTC.